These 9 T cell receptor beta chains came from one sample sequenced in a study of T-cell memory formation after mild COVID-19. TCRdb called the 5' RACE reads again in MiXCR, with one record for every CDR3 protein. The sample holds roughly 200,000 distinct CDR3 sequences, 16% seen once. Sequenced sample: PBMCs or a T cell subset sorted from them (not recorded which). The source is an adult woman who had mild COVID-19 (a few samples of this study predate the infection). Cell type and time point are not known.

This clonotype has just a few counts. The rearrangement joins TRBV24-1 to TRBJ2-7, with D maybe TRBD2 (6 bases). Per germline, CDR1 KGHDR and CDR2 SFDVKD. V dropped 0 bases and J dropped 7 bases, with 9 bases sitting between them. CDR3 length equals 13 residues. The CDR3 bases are TGTGCCACCAGTGATTTGCAAGGGACTGAGCAGTACTTC. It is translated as CATSDLQGTEQYF.

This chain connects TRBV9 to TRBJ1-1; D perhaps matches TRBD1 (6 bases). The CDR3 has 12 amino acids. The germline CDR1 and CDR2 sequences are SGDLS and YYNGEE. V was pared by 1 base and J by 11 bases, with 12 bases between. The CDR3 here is CASSVFEGEAFF. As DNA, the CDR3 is TGTGCCAGCAGCGTATTCGAGGGGGAGGCTTTCTTT. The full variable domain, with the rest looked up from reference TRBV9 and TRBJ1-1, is DSGVTQTPKHLITATGQRVTLRCSPRSGDLSVYWYQQSLDQGLQFLIQYYNGEERAKGNILERFSAQQFPDLHSELNLSSLELGDSALYFCASSVFEGEAFFGQGTRLTVV.

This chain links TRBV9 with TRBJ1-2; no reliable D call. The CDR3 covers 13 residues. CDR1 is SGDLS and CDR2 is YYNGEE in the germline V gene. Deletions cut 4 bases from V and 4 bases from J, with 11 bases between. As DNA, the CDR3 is TGTGCCAGCAGCACCGGACCGAGCTATGGCTACACCTTC. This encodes CASSTGPSYGYTF.

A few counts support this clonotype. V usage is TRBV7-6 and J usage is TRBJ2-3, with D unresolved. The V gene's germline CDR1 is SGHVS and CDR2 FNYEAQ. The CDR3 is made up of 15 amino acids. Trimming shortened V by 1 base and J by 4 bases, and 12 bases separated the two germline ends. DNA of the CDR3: TGTGCCAGCAGCTTAGGGTGGCCGGACCCAGATACGCAGTATTTT. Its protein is CASSLGWPDPDTQYF.

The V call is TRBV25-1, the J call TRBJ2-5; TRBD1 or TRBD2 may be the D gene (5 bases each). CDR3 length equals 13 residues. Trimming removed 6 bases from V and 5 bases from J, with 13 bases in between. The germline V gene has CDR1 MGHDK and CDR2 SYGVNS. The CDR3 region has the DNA TGTGCCAGCAGACGGGGCCCCGCGGAGACCCAGTACTTC. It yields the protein CASRRGPAETQYF.

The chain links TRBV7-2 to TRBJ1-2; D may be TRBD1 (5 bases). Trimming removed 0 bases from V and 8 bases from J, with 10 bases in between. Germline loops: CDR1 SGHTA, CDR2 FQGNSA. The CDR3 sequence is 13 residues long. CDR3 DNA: TGTGCCAGCAGCTTAGCGGGACTAGCAGGCTACACCTTC. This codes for CASSLAGLAGYTF.

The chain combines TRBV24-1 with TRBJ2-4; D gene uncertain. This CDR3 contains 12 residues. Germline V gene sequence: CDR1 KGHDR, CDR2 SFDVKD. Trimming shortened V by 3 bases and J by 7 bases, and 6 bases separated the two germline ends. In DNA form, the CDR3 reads TGTGCCACCAGTGATGGTCCCAACATTCAGTACTTC. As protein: CATSDGPNIQYF.

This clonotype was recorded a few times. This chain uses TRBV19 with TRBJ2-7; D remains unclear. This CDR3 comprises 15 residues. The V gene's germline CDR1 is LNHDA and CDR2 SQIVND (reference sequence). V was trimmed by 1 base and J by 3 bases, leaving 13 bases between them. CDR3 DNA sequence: TGTGCCAGTAGTATAGCATCGGCAGGTTACTACGAGCAGTACTTC. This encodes CASSIASAGYYEQYF.

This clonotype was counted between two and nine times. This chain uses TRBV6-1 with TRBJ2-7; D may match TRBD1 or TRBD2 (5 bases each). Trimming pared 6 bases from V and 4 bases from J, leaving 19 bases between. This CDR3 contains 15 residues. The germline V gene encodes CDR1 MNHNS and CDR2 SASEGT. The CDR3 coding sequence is TGTGCCAGCAGGGGGCCGGGAAATCGGGTATACGAGCAGTACTTC. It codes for CASRGPGNRVYEQYF.